What follows are 12 T cell receptor beta chains derived from one specimen sequenced in a study of regulatory T cells in long-lasting Graves disease. Time point noted: persistent/refractory GD, antithyroid drugs over 5 years with positive TRAb. There was RNA extracted from PBMCs, and the TCR library was made from it. To make TCR beta libraries, researchers used iRepertoire HTBI primers and Arm-PCR of CDR3 regions. Each CDR3 protein gets one entry after TCRdb re-called the multiplex PCR reads with MiXCR. The table records a few hundred thousand distinct CDR3 sequences, approximately 25% of them present only once. The sequenced sample was peripheral blood mononuclear cells (PBMCs), obtained when the disease was refractory, from a patient treated with antithyroid drugs. The receptor set was obtained from a woman aged 40 to 50 with Graves disease.

The rearrangement links TRBV29-1 to TRBJ2-1; D is ambiguous. Germline V gives CDR1 SQVTM, CDR2 ANQGSEA. The CDR3 is 11 amino acids. V dropped 6 bases and J dropped 3 bases, with 6 bases sitting between them. In nucleotides, the CDR3 is TGCAGCGTGGACCGCTACAATGAGCAGTTCTTC. It is translated as CSVDRYNEQFF.

This clonotype has a count of ten or more. V gene TRBV2 combines with J gene TRBJ1-1, with D possibly TRBD1 on 6 matching bases. The CDR3 loop spans 14 amino acids. The V end was cut by 11 bases, the J end by 1 base, with 17 bases between. The germline gives CDR1 SNHLY, CDR2 FYNNEI. CDR3 DNA sequence: TGTGCCCGCCTCGGGATGGGGGCGAACACTGAAGCTTTCTTT. This translates into CARLGMGANTEAFF.

This clonotype was recorded many times. The chain links TRBV7-8 to TRBJ1-4; D is unresolved. The germline V gene has CDR1 SGHVS and CDR2 FQNEAQ. The CDR3 runs 11 residues. V was shortened by 8 bases and J by 11 bases, with 12 bases between the two germline ends. The CDR3 reads CASGQRGKLFF. As DNA, the CDR3 is TGTGCCAGCGGTCAGAGAGGGAAACTGTTTTTT.

The rearrangement joins TRBV7-9 to TRBJ1-4, with D hard to call. Looked up from germline, CDR1 is SEHNR and CDR2 is FQNEAQ (reference sequence). Trimming cost V 3 bases and J 4 bases, with 6 bases left between them. This CDR3 is 13 amino acids long. The CDR3: CASSFGDNEKLFF. The CDR3, as DNA: TGTGCCAGCAGCTTCGGAGATAATGAAAAACTGTTTTTT.

The chain links TRBV28 to TRBJ2-7; the match to TRBD2 covers 11 bases. Germline V lookup: CDR1 MDHEN, CDR2 SYDVKM. This CDR3 has 15 residues. V gave up 6 bases and J gave up 2 bases; unmatched junction bases: 6. The CDR3 loop reads CASSPRLAGTYEQYF. CDR3 coding DNA: TGTGCCAGCAGCCCGAGACTAGCGGGAACCTACGAGCAGTACTTC.

As to this clonotype: Sequence at one end of the junction differs from germline and may be a read error. The chain combines TRBV28 with TRBJ2-7, with D tentatively TRBD1 or TRBD2 (5 bases each). The CDR3 runs to 14 residues. CDR1 MDHEN and CDR2 SYDVKM come from the germline V gene. In DNA form, the CDR3 reads TGTGCCAGCAGTCCAGGGACGGCGACCTACGAGCGGTACTTC. This codes for CASSPGTATYERYF.

The sample holds a few counts of this clonotype. The DNA for the CDR3 is TGCAGTGCTAGAGATTTTCGGGCAGGGTATGGAGAAAAACTGTTTTTT. It specifies CSARDFRAGYGEKLFF. The rearrangement links TRBV20-1 to TRBJ1-4; D is perhaps TRBD1 (5 bases). V shed 0 bases and J shed 8 bases, with 19 bases lying between them. The CDR3 runs 16 residues. The V gene's germline CDR1 is DFQATT and CDR2 SNEGSKA (reference sequence).

This clonotype appeared many times. Here the CDR3 DNA reads TGTGCCAGCAGCTTCGGGACTAGCGGGACCGAGCAGTACTTC. It codes for CASSFGTSGTEQYF. The rearrangement links TRBV2 to TRBJ2-7; 13 bases match TRBD2. The CDR3 loop spans 14 amino acids. Trimming at V came to 6 bases and at J to 6 bases, leaving 5 bases not matched to a gene. Germline loops: CDR1 SNHLY, CDR2 FYNNEI.

This clonotype was detected many times. The chain recombines TRBV7-2 with TRBJ2-2, with D possibly matching TRBD2 (5 bases). This CDR3 comprises 16 residues. The germline V and J ends were trimmed by 4 bases and 7 bases, with 19 bases remaining between them. CDR1 is SGHTA, CDR2 FQGNSA, per germline. CDR3 bases: TGTGCCAGCAGCTGGACTCGGGTCCACGGTGGCGGGGAGCTGTTTTTT. Translation gives CASSWTRVHGGGELFF.

The V call is TRBV5-5, the J call TRBJ2-7, with 10 bases matching TRBD1. This CDR3 comprises 15 residues. Germline V CDR1 and CDR2: SGHKS, YYEKEE (reference sequence). V was pared by 4 bases and J by 3 bases, with 7 bases of the junction left unmatched. The CDR3 bases are TGTGCCAGCAGCACTAGACAGGGGGCTAGCTACGAGCAGTACTTC. Translation: CASSTRQGASYEQYF.

This clonotype was observed many times. This chain connects TRBV28 to TRBJ1-1; D gene unclear. Looked up from germline, CDR1 is MDHEN and CDR2 is SYDVKM. The CDR3 covers 13 residues. Trimming pared 8 bases from V and 1 base from J, leaving 11 bases between. The CDR3 bases are TGTGCCAGCGGAGATCACGGGAACACTGAAGCTTTCTTT. It is translated as CASGDHGNTEAFF.

The chain links TRBV10-3 to TRBJ1-1, with D maybe TRBD1 (6 bases). CDR1 is ENHRY and CDR2 is SYGVKD in the germline V gene. Trimming shortened V by 6 bases and J by 7 bases, and 9 bases separated the two germline ends. The CDR3 covers 11 residues. CDR3 DNA sequence: TGTGCCATCAGGGGGACAATTGAAGCTTTCTTT. Its translation: CAIRGTIEAFF.